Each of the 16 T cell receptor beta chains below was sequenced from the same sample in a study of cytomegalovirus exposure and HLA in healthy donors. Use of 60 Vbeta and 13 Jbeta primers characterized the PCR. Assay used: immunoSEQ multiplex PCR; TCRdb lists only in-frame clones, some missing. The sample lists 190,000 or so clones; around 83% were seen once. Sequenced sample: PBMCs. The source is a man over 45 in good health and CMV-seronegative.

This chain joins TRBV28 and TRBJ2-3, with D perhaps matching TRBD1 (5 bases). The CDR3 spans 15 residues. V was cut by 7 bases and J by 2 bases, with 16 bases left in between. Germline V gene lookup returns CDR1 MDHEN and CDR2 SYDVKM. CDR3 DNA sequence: TGTGCCAGCAAGTCGGTGAAGGGGAACACAGATACGCAGTATTTT. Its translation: CASKSVKGNTDTQYF.

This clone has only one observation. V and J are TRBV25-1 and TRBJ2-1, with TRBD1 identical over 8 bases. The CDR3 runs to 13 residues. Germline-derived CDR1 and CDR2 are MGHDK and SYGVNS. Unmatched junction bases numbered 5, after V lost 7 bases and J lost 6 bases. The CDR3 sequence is CASKRDRLNEQFF. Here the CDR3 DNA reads TGTGCCAGCAAGAGGGACAGGCTCAATGAGCAGTTCTTC.

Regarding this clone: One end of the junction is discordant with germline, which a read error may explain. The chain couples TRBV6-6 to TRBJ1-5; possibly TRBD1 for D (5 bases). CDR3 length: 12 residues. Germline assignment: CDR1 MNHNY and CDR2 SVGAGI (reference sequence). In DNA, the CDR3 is TGTGCCAGCGCCGACAGCAATCAACCCCAGCATTTT. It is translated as CASADSNQPQHF.

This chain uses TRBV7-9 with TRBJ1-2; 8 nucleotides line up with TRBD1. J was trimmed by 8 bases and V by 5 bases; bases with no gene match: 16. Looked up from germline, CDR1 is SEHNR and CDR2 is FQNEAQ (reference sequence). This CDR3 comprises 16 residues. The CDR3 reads CASSTLRTGTDGGYTF. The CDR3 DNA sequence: TGTGCCAGCAGCACACTACGGACAGGGACCGACGGCGGCTACACCTTC.

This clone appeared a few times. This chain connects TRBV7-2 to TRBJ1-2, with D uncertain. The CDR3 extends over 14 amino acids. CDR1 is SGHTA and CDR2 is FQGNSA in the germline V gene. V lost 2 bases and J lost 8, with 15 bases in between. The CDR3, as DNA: TGTGCCAGCAGCTTAAAGGGAGGTACCGGGGGCTACACCTTC. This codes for CASSLKGGTGGYTF. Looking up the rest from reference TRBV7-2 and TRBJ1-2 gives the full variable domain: GAGVSQSPSNKVTEKGKDVELRCDPISGHTALYWYRQSLGQGLEFLIYFQGNSAPDKSGLPSDRFSAERTGGSVSTLTIQRTQQEDSAVYLCASSLKGGTGGYTFGSGTRLTVV.

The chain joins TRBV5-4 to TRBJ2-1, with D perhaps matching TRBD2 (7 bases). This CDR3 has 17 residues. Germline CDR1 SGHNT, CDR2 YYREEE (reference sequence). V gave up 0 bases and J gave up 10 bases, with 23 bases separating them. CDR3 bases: TGTGCCAGCAGCTTGGAGTATGGAGGGGGGGCCGGAAAGGAGCAGTTCTTC. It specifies CASSLEYGGGAGKEQFF.

CDR3 DNA: TGTGCCAGCAGCTTAACTAGCGGGGGCCTTACTAGCACAGATACGCAGTATTTT. Amino acid sequence: CASSLTSGGLTSTDTQYF. The V call is TRBV7-3, the J call TRBJ2-3; 9 positions match TRBD2. V dropped 0 bases and J dropped 0; count of bases not matched to a gene: 7. The CDR3 is 18 amino acids. The germline gives CDR1 SGHTA, CDR2 FQGTGA.

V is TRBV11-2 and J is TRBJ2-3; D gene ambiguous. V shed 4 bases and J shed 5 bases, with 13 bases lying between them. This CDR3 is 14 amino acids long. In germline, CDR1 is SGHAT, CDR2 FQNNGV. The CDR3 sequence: CASSSDSRVDTQYF. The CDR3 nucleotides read TGTGCCAGCAGCTCCGATAGCCGGGTAGATACGCAGTATTTT.

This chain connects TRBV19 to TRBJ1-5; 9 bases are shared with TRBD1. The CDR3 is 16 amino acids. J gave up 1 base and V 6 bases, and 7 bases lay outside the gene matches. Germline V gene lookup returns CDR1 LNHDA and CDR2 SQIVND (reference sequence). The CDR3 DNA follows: TGTGCCAGTAGCCCACAGGGGGCGATAAGCAATCAGCCCCAGCATTTT. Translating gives CASSPQGAISNQPQHF.

CDR3 sequence: CASSYRVYSGNTIYF. DNA for the CDR3: TGTGCCAGCAGCTACAGGGTGTACTCTGGAAACACCATATATTTT. The chain joins TRBV6-1 to TRBJ1-3; D is perhaps TRBD1 (6 bases). CDR1 MNHNS and CDR2 SASEGT come from the germline V gene. The ends were cut back, 6 bases at V and 0 bases at J, with 12 bases in the middle. The CDR3 length is 15 residues.

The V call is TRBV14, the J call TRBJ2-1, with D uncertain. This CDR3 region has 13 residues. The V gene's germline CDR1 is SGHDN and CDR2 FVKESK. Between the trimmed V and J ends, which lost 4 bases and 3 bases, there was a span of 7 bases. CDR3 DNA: TGTGCCAGCAGCCGGCAAAGCTACAATGAGCAGTTCTTC. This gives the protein CASSRQSYNEQFF.

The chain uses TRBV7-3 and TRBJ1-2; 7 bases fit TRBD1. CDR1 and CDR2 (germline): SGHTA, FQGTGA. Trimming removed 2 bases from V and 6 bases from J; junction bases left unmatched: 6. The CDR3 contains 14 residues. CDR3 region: CASSLDGRGDGYTF. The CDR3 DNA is TGTGCCAGCAGCTTAGACGGCAGGGGGGATGGCTACACCTTC.

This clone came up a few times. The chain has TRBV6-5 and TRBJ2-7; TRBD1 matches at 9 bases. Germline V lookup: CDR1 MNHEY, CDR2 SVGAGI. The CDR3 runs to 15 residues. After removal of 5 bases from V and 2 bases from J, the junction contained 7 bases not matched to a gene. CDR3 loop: CASSPPGTGTYEQYF. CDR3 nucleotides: TGTGCCAGCAGTCCACCCGGGACAGGGACCTACGAGCAGTACTTC.

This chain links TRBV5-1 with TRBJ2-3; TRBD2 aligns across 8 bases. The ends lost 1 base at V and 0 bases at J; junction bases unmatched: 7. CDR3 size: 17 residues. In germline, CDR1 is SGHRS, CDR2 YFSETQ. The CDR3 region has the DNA TGCGCCAGCAGCTTGAGGCGAGCGGGGGCTAGCACAGATACGCAGTATTTT. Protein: CASSLRRAGASTDTQYF.

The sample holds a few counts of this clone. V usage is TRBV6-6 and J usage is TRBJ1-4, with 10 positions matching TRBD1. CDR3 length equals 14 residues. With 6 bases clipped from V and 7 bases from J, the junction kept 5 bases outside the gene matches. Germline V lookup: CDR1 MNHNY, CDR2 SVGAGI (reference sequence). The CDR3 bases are TGTGCCAGCAGCCCCGGGACAGGGGTTGAAAAACTGTTTTTT. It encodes CASSPGTGVEKLFF.

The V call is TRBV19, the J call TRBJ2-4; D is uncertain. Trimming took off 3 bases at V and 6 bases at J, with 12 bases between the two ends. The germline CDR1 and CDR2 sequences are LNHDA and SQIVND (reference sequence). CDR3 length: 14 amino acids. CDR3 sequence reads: CASSMVGGVNIQYF. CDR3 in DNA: TGTGCCAGTAGTATGGTCGGTGGAGTAAACATTCAGTACTTC.